The clone carrying this TCR beta chain has a single count. This sample is drawn from a study of T cells after somatic rescue of genetic block. The table came from immunoSEQ multiplex PCR; TCRdb's copy has only in-frame clones and leaves some out. The sample lists roughly 58,000 clones; approximately 96% were seen once. CDR1 and CDR2 (germline): LNHDA, SQIVND (reference sequence). This CDR3 has 12 residues. V lost 5 bases, J lost 5 bases, and 9 bases lay in between. J is TRBJ1-1 and V is TRBV19, with D hard to call. The clonotype originates from a child less than two years old. The material sequenced was peripheral blood mononuclear cells (PBMCs). In DNA form, the CDR3 reads TGTGCCAGTAGTCGTGAGTGGACTGAAGCTTTCTTT. Protein product: CASSREWTEAFF.